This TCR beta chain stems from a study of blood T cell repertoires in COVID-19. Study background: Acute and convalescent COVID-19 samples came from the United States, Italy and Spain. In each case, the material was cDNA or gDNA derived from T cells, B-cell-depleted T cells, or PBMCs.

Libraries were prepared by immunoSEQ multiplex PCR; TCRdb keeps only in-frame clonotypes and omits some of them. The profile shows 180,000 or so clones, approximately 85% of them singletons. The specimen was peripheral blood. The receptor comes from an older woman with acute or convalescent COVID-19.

The CDR3 coding sequence is TGCGCCAGCAGCTTGGCGACAGGCGGCTCTGGAAACACCATATATTTT. It yields the protein CASSLATGGSGNTIYF. The chain recombines TRBV5-1 with TRBJ1-3; TRBD1 might be the D (6 bases). CDR1 and CDR2 (germline): SGHRS, YFSETQ. V was trimmed by 0 bases and J by 0 bases, leaving 10 bases between them. The length of the CDR3 is 16 residues.